This passage covers 27 T cell receptor beta chains from one sample sequenced in a study of shared clonotypes between healthy human individuals. The method was immunoSEQ multiplex PCR; TCRdb's version includes in-frame clones alone and lacks a portion of them. The table records about 530,000 clones, roughly 95% of them present only once. Sequencing input: naive CD4+ T cells sorted from blood. Subset here: CD45RA+ positively selected. The source of these receptors is a woman in her thirties in good health.

The rearrangement uses TRBV20-1 and TRBJ1-2, with D uncertain. The V and J ends lost 0 bases and 13 bases respectively, with 9 bases between them. CDR3 length equals 10 residues. CDR1 is DFQATT and CDR2 is SNEGSKA in the germline V gene (reference sequence). CDR3 sequence: CSARDQSGTF. As DNA, the CDR3 is TGCAGTGCTAGAGATCAGAGCGGCACCTTC.

The rearrangement links TRBV18 to TRBJ1-1; D might be TRBD1 (6 bases). Trimming took off 1 base at V and 3 bases at J, with 12 bases between the two ends. The length of the CDR3 is 15 residues. The germline V gene encodes CDR1 KGHSH and CDR2 LQKENI. The CDR3 sequence: CASSPRRDMDTEAFF. DNA of the CDR3: TGTGCCAGCTCACCACGGAGGGACATGGACACTGAAGCTTTCTTT.

V gene TRBV28 combines with J gene TRBJ2-1; D uncertain. V shed 7 bases and J shed 5 bases, with 12 bases lying between them. Per germline, CDR1 MDHEN and CDR2 SYDVKM. The CDR3 is 13 residues long. The CDR3 is CASNGRWDNEQFF. The CDR3, as DNA: TGTGCCAGCAACGGCCGGTGGGACAATGAGCAGTTCTTC.

V and J are TRBV28 and TRBJ1-1; no reliable D call. Per the germline V gene, CDR1 is MDHEN and CDR2 is SYDVKM. V was shortened by 3 bases and J by 1 base, with 12 bases between the two germline ends. The CDR3 is 15 amino acids. DNA for the CDR3: TGTGCCAGCAGTTTTACTCAGAGTGCGAACACTGAAGCTTTCTTT. This translates into CASSFTQSANTEAFF.

The J gene is TRBJ2-5, the V gene TRBV5-4, with TRBD1 identical over 7 bases. Germline V gives CDR1 SGHNT, CDR2 YYREEE (reference sequence). This CDR3 contains 14 residues. V dropped 4 bases and J dropped 1; count of bases not matched to a gene: 4. The CDR3 spells CASSRGQTQETQYF. The CDR3 DNA is TGTGCCAGCAGCCGGGGACAGACCCAAGAGACCCAGTACTTC.

This chain joins TRBV13 and TRBJ1-1; D call uncertain. The V and J ends lost 11 bases and 1 base respectively, with 14 bases between them. This CDR3 comprises 13 residues. Germline V CDR1 and CDR2: PRHDT, FYEKMQ (reference sequence). The CDR3 loop reads CAGARRPNTEAFF. DNA for the CDR3: TGTGCCGGCGCCCGGCGGCCGAACACTGAAGCTTTCTTT.

The V and J genes are TRBV6-6 and TRBJ1-4, with TRBD1 as a possible D gene (5 bases). V was trimmed by 4 bases and J by 0 bases, leaving 6 bases between them. CDR1 is MNHNY and CDR2 is SVGAGI in the germline V gene (reference sequence). The length of the CDR3 is 14 residues. CDR3 DNA sequence: TGTGCCAGCAGTTCGACAGCAACTAATGAAAAACTGTTTTTT. Translated, it gives CASSSTATNEKLFF.

The rearrangement uses TRBV10-3 and TRBJ2-4, with TRBD1 matching 7 bases. The J segment lost 0 bases and the V segment lost 0 bases, leaving 5 bases of the junction unmatched. Germline-derived CDR1 and CDR2 are ENHRY and SYGVKD. The CDR3 length is 17 residues. Written as DNA, the CDR3 is TGTGCCATCAGTGAGTCAGGGGGCGGACTAGCCAAAAACATTCAGTACTTC. It encodes CAISESGGGLAKNIQYF.

The chain has TRBV7-9 and TRBJ2-3; 14 nucleotides line up with TRBD2. This CDR3 has 17 amino acids. J gave up 6 bases and V 6 bases, and 11 bases lay outside the gene matches. CDR1 and CDR2 from the germline V gene are SEHNR and FQNEAQ (reference sequence). The CDR3 nucleotides are TGTGCCAGCAGGGATCCGGGACTAGCGGGAGAAAGGGATACGCAGTATTTT. This gives the protein CASRDPGLAGERDTQYF.

This chain connects TRBV4-1 to TRBJ2-7; 9 bases map to TRBD2. The CDR3 is 16 amino acids. Trimming cost V 3 bases and J 2 bases; bases outside gene matches: 8. Germline CDR1 and CDR2: MGHRA and YSYEKL. CDR3 DNA sequence: TGCGCCAGCAGCCAGAGAGTAGCGGGAGACACCTACGAGCAGTACTTC. Translating gives CASSQRVAGDTYEQYF.

The chain has TRBV7-2 and TRBJ2-3; 7 bases are a match to TRBD2. V gave up 4 bases and J gave up 1 base; unmatched junction bases: 8. Per the germline V gene, CDR1 is SGHTA and CDR2 is FQGNSA. The CDR3 loop spans 16 amino acids. The CDR3 coding sequence is TGTGCCAGCAGCTCGAGAGCGGGGAGCGGCACAGATACGCAGTATTTT. It translates to CASSSRAGSGTDTQYF. The full variable domain, its missing parts supplied by reference TRBV7-2 and TRBJ2-3, is GAGVSQSPSNKVTEKGKDVELRCDPISGHTALYWYRQSLGQGLEFLIYFQGNSAPDKSGLPSDRFSAERTGGSVSTLTIQRTQQEDSAVYLCASSSRAGSGTDTQYFGPGTRLTVL.

The gene calls are TRBV9 and TRBJ2-1; 11 bases line up with TRBD2. The CDR3 runs to 14 residues. The junction had 2 bases not matched to a gene; V was cut back by 2 bases and J by 7 bases. CDR1 SGDLS and CDR2 YYNGEE come from the germline V gene. The CDR3 DNA sequence: TGTGCCAGCAGCGTGACTAGCGGGATGAATGAGCAGTTCTTC. It codes for CASSVTSGMNEQFF.

The V and J genes are TRBV7-6 and TRBJ2-7; D call uncertain. In germline, CDR1 is SGHVS, CDR2 FNYEAQ. Trimming shortened V by 1 base and J by 0 bases, and 7 bases separated the two germline ends. The CDR3 has 14 residues. The DNA for the CDR3 is TGTGCCAGCAGCTTAGACGGTGACTCCTACGAGCAGTACTTC. Protein: CASSLDGDSYEQYF.

The chain is built from TRBV30 and TRBJ1-2, with D possibly TRBD1 on 5 matching bases. V was cut by 1 base and J by 6 bases, with 12 bases left in between. Per the germline V gene, CDR1 is GTSNPN and CDR2 is SVGIG (reference sequence). CDR3 length: 13 residues. The CDR3 sequence: CAWSAAEGHGYTF. The CDR3 DNA reads as TGTGCCTGGAGTGCCGCTGAGGGGCATGGCTACACCTTC. Complete variable domain (other parts from reference TRBV30 and TRBJ1-2): SQTIHQWPATLVQPVGSPLSLECTVEGTSNPNLYWYRQAAGRGLQLLFYSVGIGQISSEVPQNLSASRPQDRQFILSSKKLLLSDSGFYLCAWSAAEGHGYTFGSGTRLTVV.

The CDR3 DNA follows: TGTGCCAGCAGCGAGACATTGACTAGCGGGAGATTGGATGAGCAGTTCTTC. This codes for CASSETLTSGRLDEQFF. The chain recombines TRBV7-2 with TRBJ2-1; 12 bases are shared with TRBD2. Trimming took 5 bases from V and 8 from J; bases not matched to a gene: 13. From germline, CDR1 is SGHTA and CDR2 FQGNSA. CDR3 length: 17 residues.

This chain connects TRBV6-1 to TRBJ2-5; D is ambiguous. The germline V and J ends were trimmed by 6 bases and 4 bases, with 9 bases remaining between them. CDR3 length: 12 residues. Germline lookup yields CDR1 MNHNS and CDR2 SASEGT. DNA of the CDR3: TGTGCCAGCAGCCCAAGAATAGAGACCCAGTACTTC. It codes for CASSPRIETQYF.

The chain combines TRBV19 with TRBJ2-7; no reliable D call. This CDR3 spans 13 amino acids. V gave up 3 bases and J gave up 6 bases, with 12 bases separating them. The germline V gene encodes CDR1 LNHDA and CDR2 SQIVND (reference sequence). The CDR3 sequence: CASSINPRREQYF. In nucleotides, the CDR3 is TGTGCCAGTAGTATCAACCCCCGTCGCGAGCAGTACTTC.

In the case of this clone: The sample contains more than one DNA sequence encoding this CDR3. The chain employs TRBV18 and TRBJ2-7; D perhaps matches TRBD2 (5 bases). Germline V CDR1 and CDR2: KGHSH, LQKENI. V was cut by 2 bases and J by 7 bases, with 9 bases left in between. The CDR3 spans 12 residues. In nucleotides, the CDR3 is TGTGCCAGCTCACCAAGAGGAGGAGAGCAGTACTTC. Translation: CASSPRGGEQYF. The full variable domain, in which reference TRBV18 and TRBJ2-7 provide the parts outside the CDR3, is NAGVMQNPRHLVRRRGQEARLRCSPMKGHSHVYWYRQLPEEGLKFMVYLQKENIIDESGMPKERFSAEFPKEGPSILRIQQVVRGDSAAYFCASSPRGGEQYFGPGTRLTVT.

The J gene is TRBJ2-1, the V gene TRBV6-6, with D possibly TRBD2 on 6 matching bases. This CDR3 spans 11 amino acids. In germline, CDR1 is MNHNY, CDR2 SVGAGI (reference sequence). Between the trimmed V and J ends, which lost 6 bases and 6 bases, there was a span of 6 bases. The CDR3 nucleotides are TGTGCCAGCAGGGGACTCAATGAGCAGTTCTTC. Its protein is CASRGLNEQFF.

V usage is TRBV10-1 and J usage is TRBJ2-2, with D tentatively TRBD2 (5 bases). V lost 3 bases, J lost 1 base, and 15 bases lay in between. The length of the CDR3 is 17 residues. CDR1 and CDR2 from the germline V gene are WNHNN and SYGVQD (reference sequence). CDR3 in DNA: TGCGCCAGCAGTGACCCCCCGGCGGGCGTGAACACCGGGGAGCTGTTTTTT. Its translation: CASSDPPAGVNTGELFF.

CDR3 residues: CASPSVSGNTIYF. The CDR3 DNA is TGTGCCAGCCCGAGTGTCTCTGGAAACACCATATATTTT. The genes are TRBV18 and TRBJ1-3; D not certain. The germline CDR1 and CDR2 sequences are KGHSH and LQKENI. The CDR3 spans 13 residues. Trimming shortened V by 8 bases and J by 0 bases, and 8 bases separated the two germline ends.

The chain combines TRBV7-9 with TRBJ1-1; 7 nucleotides match TRBD1. Losses at the gene ends were 6 bases for V and 3 bases for J; bases not matched to a gene: 10. The germline CDR1 and CDR2 sequences are SEHNR and FQNEAQ (reference sequence). The CDR3 sequence is 15 residues long. CDR3 sequence (DNA): TGTGCCAGCAGTTTGAGAGGACAGGCGGACACTGAAGCTTTCTTT. Translated: CASSLRGQADTEAFF.

V gene TRBV6-1 combines with J gene TRBJ1-5, with a possible D match to TRBD1 (5 bases). Germline CDR1 reads MNHNS; CDR2 reads SASEGT. The CDR3 loop spans 14 amino acids. Between the trimmed V and J ends, which lost 7 bases and 0 bases, there was a span of 10 bases. Here the CDR3 reads CASIPTDSNQPQHF. CDR3 coding DNA: TGTGCCAGCATCCCGACAGATAGCAATCAGCCCCAGCATTTT.

This chain links TRBV4-1 with TRBJ2-5, with TRBD2 matching over 7 bases. TRBJ2-7 matches the DNA end more closely, so the J call is doubtful. Germline-derived CDR1 and CDR2 are MGHRA and YSYEKL. The CDR3 extends over 17 amino acids. The CDR3 loop is CASSHTRLADASYEQYF. The CDR3 DNA sequence: TGCGCCAGCAGCCATACGCGCCTAGCGGATGCCTCCTACGAGCAGTACTTC.

This chain uses TRBV6-1 with TRBJ1-1, with 7 bases aligning to TRBD1. Germline CDR1 and CDR2: MNHNS and SASEGT. The length of the CDR3 is 17 residues. With V trimmed by 1 base and J by 1 base, 9 bases remained unmatched. In nucleotides, the CDR3 is TGTGCCAGCAGTGAAGAGGGACAGCCCGACGGGAACACTGAAGCTTTCTTT. This sequence encodes CASSEEGQPDGNTEAFF.

This rearrangement joins TRBV7-3 to TRBJ2-1; the match to TRBD2 covers 7 bases. J was trimmed by 6 bases and V by 1 base; bases with no gene match: 6. Germline-derived CDR1 and CDR2 are SGHTA and FQGTGA. This CDR3 contains 15 residues. The CDR3 loop is CASSLRAGYRNEQFF. The CDR3 nucleotides are TGTGCCAGCAGCTTAAGAGCGGGGTACCGCAATGAGCAGTTCTTC.

The genes are TRBV7-2 and TRBJ2-7; D is ambiguous. Germline V gene lookup returns CDR1 SGHTA and CDR2 FQGNSA. V gave up 1 base and J gave up 3 bases, with 7 bases separating them. The CDR3 has 13 residues. The DNA for the CDR3 is TGTGCCAGCAGCTTAGTGTTTGGCTACGAGCAGTACTTC. It specifies CASSLVFGYEQYF.